Listed here are 14 T cell receptor beta chains from one sample, sequenced in a study of blood T cell repertoires in COVID-19. Profiled with immunoSEQ multiplex PCR; TCRdb holds only in-frame clones, not every one. The table has approximately 500,000 clones, around nine tenths seen once. Sequencing input: PBMCs or T cells enriched from blood (not recorded which). These receptors were taken from a woman aged 40 to 55 who had recovered from COVID-19.

This rearrangement joins TRBV7-2 to TRBJ2-1; maybe TRBD1 (6 bases). CDR3 length: 15 amino acids. Germline CDR1 reads SGHTA; CDR2 reads FQGNSA. V lost 2 bases, J lost 6 bases, and 14 bases lay in between. Here the CDR3 reads CASSLTGMGRNEQFF. The CDR3 nucleotides are TGTGCCAGCAGCTTAACAGGGATGGGGCGCAATGAGCAGTTCTTC.

The chain has TRBV5-1 and TRBJ2-1; D is perhaps TRBD2 (6 bases). Trimming shortened V by 0 bases and J by 9 bases, and 10 bases separated the two germline ends. Germline CDR1 reads SGHRS; CDR2 reads YFSETQ. The CDR3 sequence is 13 residues long. The CDR3 loop is CASSLAVAAEQFF. CDR3 nucleotide sequence: TGCGCCAGCAGCTTGGCGGTAGCGGCTGAGCAGTTCTTC.

The rearrangement links TRBV6-4 to TRBJ2-7; the D gene is possibly TRBD1 (5 bases). The ends were cut back, 2 bases at V and 6 bases at J, with 11 bases in the middle. The CDR3 loop spans 13 amino acids. Per germline, CDR1 MRHNA and CDR2 SNTAGT. Here the CDR3 DNA reads TGTGCCAGCAGTGACAGGTTTGGGGCCGAGCAGTACTTC. This encodes CASSDRFGAEQYF.

This clone was observed a few times. The chain recombines TRBV7-9 with TRBJ2-1; 7 bases agree with TRBD1. The CDR3 length is 14 residues. With V trimmed by 2 bases and J by 7 bases, 5 bases remained unmatched. Germline V lookup: CDR1 SEHNR, CDR2 FQNEAQ (reference sequence). Here the CDR3 DNA reads TGTGCCAGCAGCTTACTAGACAGGGTGAATGAGCAGTTCTTC. It translates to CASSLLDRVNEQFF.

The chain links TRBV7-9 to TRBJ1-2, with 8 bases that match TRBD1. Trimming removed 8 bases from V and 7 bases from J; junction bases left unmatched: 9. CDR3 size: 13 residues. Germline CDR1 is SEHNR and CDR2 is FQNEAQ (reference sequence). The CDR3 nucleotides read TGTGCCAGCGAAGACAGGGGCAAAGGTGGCTACACCTTC. It yields the protein CASEDRGKGGYTF.

The V call is TRBV11-2, the J call TRBJ1-2; 9 bases line up with TRBD1. There are 14 residues in the CDR3. In germline, CDR1 is SGHAT, CDR2 FQNNGV. V dropped 0 bases and J dropped 5; count of bases not matched to a gene: 1. The CDR3 sequence: CASSLEDRGYGYTF. The DNA for the CDR3 is TGTGCCAGCAGCTTAGAGGACAGGGGATATGGCTACACCTTC.

The chain couples TRBV28 to TRBJ1-3; D remains ambiguous. Germline lookup yields CDR1 MDHEN and CDR2 SYDVKM. CDR3 length: 15 residues. Trimming removed 8 bases at V and 0 bases at J, with 14 bases between. CDR3 in DNA: TGTGCCAGCCGGTGGGCCACGTCCTCTGGAAACACCATATATTTT. It is translated as CASRWATSSGNTIYF. Variable domain in full (rest from reference TRBV28 and TRBJ1-3): DVKVTQSSRYLVKRTGEKVFLECVQDMDHENMFWYRQDPGLGLRLIYFSYDVKMKEKGDIPEGYSVSREKKERFSLILESASTNQTSMYLCASRWATSSGNTIYFGEGSWLTVV.

This clone showed up just a few times. The V call is TRBV11-2, the J call TRBJ2-7, with D perhaps matching TRBD2 (6 bases). Per the germline V gene, CDR1 is SGHAT and CDR2 is FQNNGV. The CDR3 length is 15 residues. Trimming removed 5 bases from V and 6 bases from J, with 20 bases in between. CDR3 sequence (DNA): TGTGCCAGCAGCACCCCATCGAGACTAGTCCCCGAGCAGTACTTC. It codes for CASSTPSRLVPEQYF.

The rearrangement joins TRBV10-3 to TRBJ2-7; D is unclear. Trimming removed 2 bases from V and 0 bases from J, with 8 bases in between. The length of the CDR3 is 14 residues. CDR1 and CDR2 (germline): ENHRY, SYGVKD. CDR3 sequence: CAISEAGGSYEQYF. CDR3 coding DNA: TGTGCCATCAGTGAGGCTGGCGGCTCCTACGAGCAGTACTTC.

This chain connects TRBV15 to TRBJ1-1, with TRBD1 matching over 7 bases. CDR3 length: 16 residues. V lost 1 base, J lost 5 bases, and 10 bases stayed unmatched. Per the germline V gene, CDR1 is LNHNV and CDR2 is YYDKDF (reference sequence). CDR3 sequence (DNA): TGTGCCACCAGCAGAGGCTTCGTCAGGGGGACGACTGAAGCTTTCTTT. It is translated as CATSRGFVRGTTEAFF.

The rearrangement joins TRBV5-4 to TRBJ1-1, with TRBD1 as a possible D gene (5 bases). V lost 4 bases, J lost 1 base, and 8 bases lay in between. The CDR3 contains 13 residues. In germline, CDR1 is SGHNT, CDR2 YYREEE (reference sequence). The CDR3 bases are TGTGCCAGCAGCCATGGACAGAACACTGAAGCTTTCTTT. As protein: CASSHGQNTEAFF. The full variable domain, its missing parts supplied by reference TRBV5-4 and TRBJ1-1, is ETGVTQSPTHLIKTRGQQVTLRCSSQSGHNTVSWYQQALGQGPQFIFQYYREEENGRGNFPPRFSGLQFPNYSSELNVNALELDDSALYLCASSHGQNTEAFFGQGTRLTVV.

The chain has TRBV7-2 and TRBJ1-1, with D unclear. The CDR3 length is 13 residues. Trimming removed 5 bases from V and 1 base from J, with 8 bases in between. Looked up from germline, CDR1 is SGHTA and CDR2 is FQGNSA. The CDR3 coding sequence is TGTGCCAGCAGCCCCGTCCCGAACACTGAAGCTTTCTTT. Its protein is CASSPVPNTEAFF.

This chain joins TRBV24-1 and TRBJ2-5; the D is unclear. CDR1 and CDR2 (germline): KGHDR, SFDVKD. The CDR3 length is 14 residues. Trimming took off 4 bases at V and 5 bases at J, with 13 bases between the two ends. The DNA for the CDR3 is TGTGCCACCAGTGACTCCTCCGAGTTCGAGACCCAGTACTTC. The encoded protein is CATSDSSEFETQYF.

The V call is TRBV9, the J call TRBJ2-3; tentative D call: TRBD2 (5 bases). The V end was cut by 4 bases, the J end by 0 bases, with 18 bases between. The CDR3 sequence is 17 residues long. Germline V lookup: CDR1 SGDLS, CDR2 YYNGEE. CDR3 sequence reads: CASSQRGSATSTDTQYF. CDR3 DNA: TGTGCCAGCAGCCAACGAGGTAGCGCCACTAGCACAGATACGCAGTATTTT.